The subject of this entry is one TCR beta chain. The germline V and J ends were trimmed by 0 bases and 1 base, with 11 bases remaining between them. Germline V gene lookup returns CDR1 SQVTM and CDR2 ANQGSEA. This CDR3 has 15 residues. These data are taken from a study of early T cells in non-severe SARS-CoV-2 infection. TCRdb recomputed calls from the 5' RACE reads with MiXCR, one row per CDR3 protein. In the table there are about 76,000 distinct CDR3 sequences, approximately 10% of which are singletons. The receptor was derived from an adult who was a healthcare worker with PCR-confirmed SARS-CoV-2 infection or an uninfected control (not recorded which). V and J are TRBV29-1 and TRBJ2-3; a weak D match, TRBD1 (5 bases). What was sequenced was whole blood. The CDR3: CSVEDLSRGTDTQYF. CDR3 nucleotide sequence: TGCAGCGTTGAAGATCTTAGCAGGGGCACAGATACGCAGTATTTT.